Below, 14 T cell receptor beta chains from the same sample are listed, as sequenced in a study of T-cell memory formation after mild COVID-19. One entry per CDR3 protein, called by TCRdb with MiXCR from the 5' RACE reads. The sample has 120,000 to 150,000 distinct CDR3 sequences, roughly 6.3% seen once; the top ten hold approximately 2%. Sequencing input: PBMCs or a T cell subset sorted from them (not recorded which). The source of these receptors is an adult woman who had mild COVID-19 (a few samples of this study predate the infection). Cell type and time point are not known.

In this sample, this clonotype turned up many times. The chain employs TRBV25-1 and TRBJ2-1, with D maybe TRBD1 (6 bases). This CDR3 region has 12 residues. CDR1 is MGHDK, CDR2 SYGVNS, per germline. Trimming cost V 4 bases and J 8 bases, with 9 bases left between them. CDR3 residues: CASSGTGYEQFF. The CDR3 DNA is TGTGCCAGCAGTGGAACAGGGTATGAGCAGTTCTTC.

At least ten counts were recorded for this clonotype. This rearrangement joins TRBV7-3 to TRBJ2-1, with 7 bases fitting TRBD1. Germline CDR1 is SGHTA and CDR2 is FQGTGA. This CDR3 region has 12 residues. The V segment lost 4 bases and the J segment 10 bases; nucleotides outside the gene matches: 4. The CDR3 spells CASSYRQGEQFF. The DNA of the CDR3 is TGTGCCAGCAGCTACAGACAGGGCGAGCAGTTCTTC. Using reference TRBV7-3 and TRBJ2-1 for the parts outside the CDR3, the full variable domain is GAGVSQTPSNKVTEKGKYVELRCDPISGHTALYWYRQSLGQGPEFLIYFQGTGAADDSGLPNDRFFAVRPEGSVSTLKIQRTERGDSAVYLCASSYRQGEQFFGPGTRLTVL.

This clonotype was counted a few times. The chain uses TRBV5-1 and TRBJ2-3; D unresolved. CDR3 length equals 15 residues. V lost 1 base and J 0 bases, leaving 9 bases between the germline ends. Germline V lookup: CDR1 SGHRS, CDR2 YFSETQ. The CDR3 reads CASSLRDPSTDTQYF. The CDR3 region has the DNA TGCGCCAGCAGCTTGAGAGATCCGAGCACAGATACGCAGTATTTT.

This clonotype was counted many times. V gene TRBV5-1 combines with J gene TRBJ2-3; D is tentatively TRBD1 or TRBD2 (5 bases each). Germline CDR1 reads SGHRS; CDR2 reads YFSETQ. Trimming removed 4 bases from V and 1 base from J, with 16 bases in between. The CDR3 is made up of 16 amino acids. The CDR3 loop reads CASSQGLLRGTDTQYF. CDR3 nucleotide sequence: TGCGCCAGCAGCCAGGGCCTGTTGAGGGGCACAGATACGCAGTATTTT.

The chain joins TRBV29-1 to TRBJ1-1; possibly TRBD1 for D (6 bases). There are 10 residues in the CDR3. V lost 8 bases and J 8 bases, leaving 12 bases between the germline ends. The V gene's germline CDR1 is SQVTM and CDR2 ANQGSEA. This CDR3 reads CSIMTGEAFF. As DNA, the CDR3 is TGCAGCATAATGACAGGAGAAGCTTTCTTT.

Comments on this clonotype: A much larger clone differs by one base, so this may be a read error. The V gene is TRBV4-3, the J gene TRBJ2-1; 8 positions agree with TRBD2. This CDR3 region has 17 residues. Germline lookup yields CDR1 LGHNA and CDR2 YSLEER. J lost 7 bases, V lost 4 bases, and 15 bases had no gene match. The CDR3 loop is CASSRRTSAGVMNEQFF. The CDR3, as DNA: TGCGCCAGCAGCCGCCGAACTTCAGCGGGAGTGATGAATGAGCAGTTCTTC.

This clonotype has a count of ten or more. The gene calls are TRBV2 and TRBJ2-1; a weak D match, TRBD2 (7 bases). Trimming pared 6 bases from V and 8 bases from J, leaving 14 bases between. The CDR3 runs to 13 residues. CDR1 SNHLY and CDR2 FYNNEI come from the germline V gene. Here the CDR3 reads CASRTWGGHEQFF. CDR3 bases: TGTGCCAGCAGAACCTGGGGGGGCCATGAGCAGTTCTTC. The complete variable domain, with remaining parts taken from reference TRBV2 and TRBJ2-1, reads EPEVTQTPSHQVTQMGQEVILRCVPISNHLYFYWYRQILGQKVEFLVSFYNNEISEKSEIFDDQFSVERPDGSNFTLKIRSTKLEDSAMYFCASRTWGGHEQFFGPGTRLTVL.

This clonotype was seen many times. The chain is built from TRBV9 and TRBJ2-2; a possible D gene is TRBD1 (5 bases). CDR1 is SGDLS and CDR2 is YYNGEE in the germline V gene. This CDR3 comprises 15 residues. Trimming took 3 bases from V and 1 from J, leaving 10 bases between them. CDR3 nucleotides: TGTGCCAGCAGCGAGGGGCGGCAGAACACCGGGGAGCTGTTTTTT. This encodes CASSEGRQNTGELFF. Supplemented by reference TRBV9 and TRBJ2-2, the full variable domain reads DSGVTQTPKHLITATGQRVTLRCSPRSGDLSVYWYQQSLDQGLQFLIQYYNGEERAKGNILERFSAQQFPDLHSELNLSSLELGDSALYFCASSEGRQNTGELFFGEGSRLTVL.

The chain has TRBV19 and TRBJ2-5; TRBD1 might be the D (6 bases). The length of the CDR3 is 13 residues. The ends were cut back, 5 bases at V and 1 base at J, with 8 bases in the middle. Per the germline V gene, CDR1 is LNHDA and CDR2 is SQIVND (reference sequence). The CDR3 protein is CASSVTGQETQYF. The CDR3 DNA sequence: TGTGCCAGTAGTGTGACAGGCCAAGAGACCCAGTACTTC.

This clonotype was detected only a few times. This chain links TRBV18 with TRBJ2-5; D ambiguous. Trimming cost V 2 bases and J 4 bases, with 17 bases left between them. This CDR3 has 16 residues. CDR1 KGHSH and CDR2 LQKENI come from the germline V gene. The CDR3 DNA reads as TGTGCCAGCTCACCAAAGGCCGGGTCTAGTGGAGAGACCCAGTACTTC. Translation gives CASSPKAGSSGETQYF.

This clonotype was seen more than once but under ten times. This chain joins TRBV5-4 and TRBJ2-5, with D unclear. The CDR3 contains 13 residues. The V gene lost 2 bases and the J gene lost 5 bases, with 10 bases spanning the gap. CDR1 and CDR2 (germline): SGHNT, YYREEE (reference sequence). The CDR3: CASSFEQWETQYF. In DNA, the CDR3 is TGTGCCAGCAGCTTTGAACAGTGGGAGACCCAGTACTTC.

The chain is built from TRBV29-1 and TRBJ1-5; perhaps TRBD1 as D (5 bases). Germline V gene data show CDR1 as SQVTM and CDR2 as ANQGSEA. This CDR3 spans 13 amino acids. The V end lost 5 bases, the J end lost 5 bases, and 13 bases lay between the germline ends. CDR3 coding DNA: TGCAGCGTTACCCAGACAGTCGATCAGCCCCAGCATTTT. Residues: CSVTQTVDQPQHF.

This clonotype turned up a few times. The J gene is TRBJ2-3, the V gene TRBV7-3; TRBD2 aligns across 16 bases. This CDR3 comprises 18 residues. The trim removed 4 bases at V and 4 bases at J, leaving 8 bases unmatched. From germline, CDR1 is SGHTA and CDR2 FQGTGA. The CDR3 nucleotides are TGTGCCAGCAGCTCGCCGGGACTAGCGGGGGGGCGCTCAGATACGCAGTATTTT. Protein sequence: CASSSPGLAGGRSDTQYF.

This clonotype was seen a few times. The CDR3 nucleotides read TGTGCCAGCAGTTACTCAGGGGTCGATGGCTACACCTTC. As protein: CASSYSGVDGYTF. The genes are TRBV6-6 and TRBJ1-2; D is possibly TRBD1 (5 bases). The CDR3 is 13 residues long. Between the trimmed V and J ends, which lost 0 bases and 6 bases, there was a span of 8 bases. Germline values: CDR1 MNHNY, CDR2 SVGAGI (reference sequence).